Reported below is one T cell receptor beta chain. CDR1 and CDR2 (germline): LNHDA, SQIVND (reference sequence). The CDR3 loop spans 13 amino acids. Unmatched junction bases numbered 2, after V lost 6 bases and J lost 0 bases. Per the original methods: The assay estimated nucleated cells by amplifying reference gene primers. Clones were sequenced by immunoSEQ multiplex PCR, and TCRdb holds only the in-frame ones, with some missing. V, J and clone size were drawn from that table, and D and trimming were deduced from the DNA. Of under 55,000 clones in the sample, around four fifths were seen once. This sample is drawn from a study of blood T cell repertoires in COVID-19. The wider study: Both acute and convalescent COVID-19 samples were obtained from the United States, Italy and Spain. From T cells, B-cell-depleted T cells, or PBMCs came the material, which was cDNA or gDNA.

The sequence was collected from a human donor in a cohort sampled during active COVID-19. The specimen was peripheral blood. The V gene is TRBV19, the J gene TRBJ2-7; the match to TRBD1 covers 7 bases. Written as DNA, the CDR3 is TGTGCCAGTAGCCGGGACAGCTCCTACGAGCAGTACTTC. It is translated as CASSRDSSYEQYF. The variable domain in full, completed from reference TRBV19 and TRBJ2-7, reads DGGITQSPKYLFRKEGQNVTLSCEQNLNHDAMYWYRQDPGQGLRLIYYSQIVNDFQKGDIAEGYSVSREKKESFPLTVTSAQKNPTAFYLCASSRDSSYEQYFGPGTRLTVT.